This passage covers 22 T cell receptor beta chains from one sample sequenced in a study of identical twins. TCRdb re-analysed the 5' RACE reads in MiXCR, keeping a single row per CDR3 protein. The sample includes some 600,000 distinct CDR3 sequences, around 7.5% of them seen just once. This sample also belongs to another study, concerning yellow fever vaccine responses in identical twins.

Sequencing was carried out using PBMCs. The receptors were sampled from a woman aged 18-29 years in good health.

This clonotype has just a few counts. The rearrangement uses TRBV11-2 and TRBJ2-3; 8 bases fit TRBD1. This CDR3 has 18 residues. Germline V gene lookup returns CDR1 SGHAT and CDR2 FQNNGV. Trimming at V came to 0 bases and at J to 1 base, leaving 9 bases not matched to a gene. The CDR3 region is CASSLDRTGFGGTDTQYF. CDR3 DNA sequence: TGTGCCAGCAGCTTAGATCGGACAGGGTTCGGGGGCACAGATACGCAGTATTTT.

This clonotype was counted ten times or more. The V and J genes are TRBV13 and TRBJ2-1, with TRBD2 identical over 8 bases. Per the germline V gene, CDR1 is PRHDT and CDR2 is FYEKMQ (reference sequence). The junction had 12 bases not matched to a gene; V was cut back by 6 bases and J by 8 bases. CDR3 length: 15 amino acids. As DNA, the CDR3 is TGTGCCAGCAGTCCCTTAGCGGGGAGAGGGTATGAGCAGTTCTTC. The encoded protein is CASSPLAGRGYEQFF.

This clonotype has only a few counts. The V gene is TRBV4-2, the J gene TRBJ2-6; 7 nucleotides align to TRBD1. Germline-derived CDR1 and CDR2 are LGHNA and YNFKEQ. The junction had 15 bases not matched to a gene; V was cut back by 6 bases and J by 4 bases. The CDR3 sequence is 18 residues long. The CDR3 is CASSRDRVSSSGANVLTF. Here the CDR3 DNA reads TGTGCCAGCAGTCGCGACAGGGTCAGCAGCTCCGGGGCCAACGTCCTGACTTTC.

The chain combines TRBV6-5 with TRBJ2-3; 7 nucleotides agree with TRBD1. Per the germline V gene, CDR1 is MNHEY and CDR2 is SVGAGI. The CDR3 is 15 residues long. Trimming took 3 bases from V and 2 from J; bases not matched to a gene: 5. DNA for the CDR3: TGTGCCAGCAGTTATAGGGGGACAGCCACAGATACGCAGTATTTT. Encoded protein: CASSYRGTATDTQYF.

Many counts were recorded for this clonotype. The chain has TRBV20-1 and TRBJ2-7; 10 nucleotides agree with TRBD2. The germline gives CDR1 DFQATT, CDR2 SNEGSKA (reference sequence). The CDR3 length is 15 residues. The J segment lost 0 bases and the V segment lost 2 bases, leaving 4 bases of the junction unmatched. The CDR3 region is CSARRTSGASYEQYF. Written as DNA, the CDR3 is TGCAGTGCTAGAAGAACTAGCGGGGCCTCCTACGAGCAGTACTTC.

The CDR3 sequence is CASRPPRTGSPGELFF. The CDR3 DNA is TGCGCCAGCAGACCCCCGAGGACAGGGTCCCCCGGGGAGCTGTTTTTT. V gene TRBV10-2 combines with J gene TRBJ2-2; 8 bases line up with TRBD1. Unmatched junction bases numbered 12, after V lost 6 bases and J lost 6 bases. The CDR3 contains 16 residues. Germline values: CDR1 WSHSY, CDR2 SAAADI.

Ten or more counts support this clonotype. J is TRBJ2-3 and V is TRBV5-1; TRBD1 agrees at 9 bases. The CDR3 spans 17 residues. Unmatched junction bases numbered 10, after V lost 4 bases and J lost 1 base. CDR1 and CDR2 from the germline V gene are SGHRS and YFSETQ. CDR3 in amino acids: CASSTGTGSSGTDTQYF. CDR3 in DNA: TGCGCCAGCAGCACCGGGACAGGGAGCAGTGGCACAGATACGCAGTATTTT.

This clonotype was picked up many times. V gene TRBV5-1 combines with J gene TRBJ2-3; 14 bases map to TRBD2. Germline trimming cut 3 bases from V and 6 bases from J; bases unmatched to any gene: 18. Germline V gene lookup returns CDR1 SGHRS and CDR2 YFSETQ. This CDR3 is built from 20 residues. Written as DNA, the CDR3 is TGCGCCAGCAGCTCACCTGCCGACAGGACGGGACTAGCGGGAGTTGATACGCAGTATTTT. Its translation: CASSSPADRTGLAGVDTQYF.

V gene TRBV28 combines with J gene TRBJ1-6, with D unclear. The V end was cut by 6 bases, the J end by 10 bases, with 13 bases between. Per germline, CDR1 MDHEN and CDR2 SYDVKM. The CDR3 is 13 residues long. The DNA of the CDR3 is TGTGCCAGCAGCAACTCCGTAGGCTCACCCCTCCACTTT. This sequence encodes CASSNSVGSPLHF.

In its sample, this clonotype was seen many times. The V gene is TRBV3-1, the J gene TRBJ2-4, with D possibly TRBD2 on 5 matching bases. Germline V lookup: CDR1 LGHDT, CDR2 YNNKEL (reference sequence). This CDR3 has 16 residues. The ends were cut back, 3 bases at V and 1 base at J, with 13 bases in the middle. The CDR3 sequence is CASSHPLGGAKNIQYF. The CDR3 DNA reads as TGTGCCAGCAGCCACCCGTTAGGCGGGGCCAAAAACATTCAGTACTTC.

The chain carries TRBV20-1 and TRBJ1-1, with D unclear. V was trimmed by 3 bases and J by 1 base, leaving 9 bases between them. The germline CDR1 and CDR2 sequences are DFQATT and SNEGSKA (reference sequence). The CDR3 sequence is 13 residues long. For the CDR3, the DNA is TGCAGTGCTAGCGTGACCGCGAACACTGAAGCTTTCTTT. Translating it yields CSASVTANTEAFF.

This clonotype was recorded many times. This chain joins TRBV12-3 or TRBV12-4 and TRBJ1-6; no clear D. The V end was cut by 5 bases, the J end by 9 bases, with 20 bases between. CDR3 length equals 16 residues. The CDR3 sequence is CASSIPNKGFSSPLHF. The DNA for the CDR3 is TGTGCCAGCAGTATCCCCAATAAAGGGTTCAGTTCACCCCTCCACTTT.

J is TRBJ1-5 and V is TRBV20-1; possibly TRBD1 for D (6 bases). CDR3 length: 15 residues. CDR1 and CDR2 from the germline V gene are DFQATT and SNEGSKA (reference sequence). Trimming took off 3 bases at V and 5 bases at J, with 17 bases between the two ends. CDR3 in DNA: TGCAGTGCTAGGAATTTACAGGGTGATGATCAGCCCCAGCATTTT. This gives the protein CSARNLQGDDQPQHF.

This clonotype was seen at least ten times. This chain joins TRBV5-1 and TRBJ2-7; D remains ambiguous. CDR3 length: 13 residues. V was trimmed by 4 bases and J by 3 bases, leaving 11 bases between them. From germline, CDR1 is SGHRS and CDR2 YFSETQ. This chain's CDR3 is CASSKADLYEQYF. The CDR3 DNA follows: TGCGCCAGCAGCAAGGCGGATCTCTACGAGCAGTACTTC.

The J gene is TRBJ2-7, the V gene TRBV4-1, with 13 bases lining up with TRBD2. The germline V gene encodes CDR1 MGHRA and CDR2 YSYEKL. The CDR3 length is 20 residues. V shed 0 bases and J 5 bases; nucleotides not matched to a gene: 16. CDR3 sequence (DNA): TGCGCCAGCAGCCAAGATTGGGCACCGGGACTAGCGGGGAATCATAACGAGCAGTACGTC. Translation gives CASSQDWAPGLAGNHNEQYV.

The table lists this clonotype with many counts. The rearrangement joins TRBV12-3 or TRBV12-4 to TRBJ2-7; D is unclear. The V and J ends lost 3 bases and 6 bases respectively, with 9 bases between them. The CDR3 runs 12 residues. The DNA for the CDR3 is TGTGCCAGCAGTTTTAAGTCCGGCGAGCAGTACGTC. Amino acids: CASSFKSGEQYV.

This CDR3 is CASVGGAGVPYNEQFF. In DNA, the CDR3 is TGTGCCAGTGTAGGGGGAGCGGGGGTCCCCTACAATGAGCAGTTCTTC. V gene TRBV6-2 or TRBV6-3 combines with J gene TRBJ2-1; TRBD2 agrees at 8 bases. V trimming: 9 bases; J trimming: 2 bases; junction bases outside the gene matches: 12. The CDR3 is 16 residues long. Germline loops: CDR1 MNHEY, CDR2 SVGEGT.

The chain employs TRBV7-9 and TRBJ2-1; tentatively, D is TRBD1 or TRBD2 (5 bases each). In germline, CDR1 is SEHNR, CDR2 FQNEAQ (reference sequence). This CDR3 is built from 17 residues. Trimming took 2 bases from V and 6 from J, leaving 20 bases between them. CDR3 DNA: TGTGCCAGCAGCTTACCCGTCGGGGCAGGAGAACGCAATGAGCAGTTCTTC. It translates to CASSLPVGAGERNEQFF. Filled out from reference TRBV7-9 and TRBJ2-1, the complete variable domain reads DTGVSQNPRHKITKRGQNVTFRCDPISEHNRLYWYRQTLGQGPEFLTYFQNEAQLEKSRLLSDRFSAERPKGSFSTLEIQRTEQGDSAMYLCASSLPVGAGERNEQFFGPGTRLTVL.

This clonotype came up many times. The DNA for the CDR3 is TGCAGTGCCGTCGCTAATGAGCAGTTCTTC. This gives the protein CSAVANEQFF. The V and J genes are TRBV20-1 and TRBJ2-1; D is uncertain. The V end was cut by 6 bases, the J end by 7 bases, with 7 bases between. Germline-derived CDR1 and CDR2 are DFQATT and SNEGSKA (reference sequence). This CDR3 has 10 residues.

This chain links TRBV7-9 with TRBJ2-7; D unclear. The V gene's germline CDR1 is SEHNR and CDR2 FQNEAQ (reference sequence). The CDR3 consists of 14 residues. Between the trimmed V and J ends, which lost 5 bases and 0 bases, there was a span of 11 bases. The CDR3 region has the DNA TGTGCCAGCAGCCCCGAGACTCGCTCCTACGAGCAGTACGTC. This encodes CASSPETRSYEQYV.

CDR3 loop: CASSFSLAGLSSTDTQYF. The CDR3 region has the DNA TGCGCCAGCAGCTTCAGTCTAGCGGGGCTATCTAGCACAGATACGCAGTATTTT. The chain has TRBV5-1 and TRBJ2-3, with 9 bases aligning to TRBD2. The trim removed 2 bases at V and 0 bases at J, leaving 10 bases unmatched. The CDR3 spans 18 residues. Germline loops: CDR1 SGHRS, CDR2 YFSETQ. Supplemented by reference TRBV5-1 and TRBJ2-3, the full variable domain reads KAGVTQTPRYLIKTRGQQVTLSCSPISGHRSVSWYQQTPGQGLQFLFEYFSETQRNKGNFPGRFSGRQFSNSRSEMNVSTLELGDSALYLCASSFSLAGLSSTDTQYFGPGTRLTVL.

The chain combines TRBV27 with TRBJ1-4; a possible D gene is TRBD1 (5 bases). V lost 3 bases to trimming and J lost 5 bases, with 13 bases between them. This CDR3 comprises 15 residues. CDR1 is MNHEY, CDR2 SMNVEV, per germline (reference sequence). DNA for the CDR3: TGTGCCAGCAGTTTCTCCGGGACGGTAAATGAAAAACTGTTTTTT. Protein sequence: CASSFSGTVNEKLFF.